This T cell receptor (beta chain) was identified in a study of CD8+ T cells in alopecia areata. Noted treatment: oral pan-JAK inhibitor, 5-10 mg twice daily. The study, taken as a whole, reports: In scalp and blood during tofacitinib, many expanded lesional clones persisted.

Comments on this clone: Antigen: not known.

Trimming stripped 4 bases from V and 0 bases from J, with 10 bases between. The CDR3 covers 15 residues. From germline, CDR1 is LGHNA and CDR2 YSLEER. Reverse transcription of extracted RNA yielded cDNA, which provided the sequencing template. The method was immunoSEQ multiplex PCR; TCRdb's version includes in-frame clones alone and lacks a portion of them. The sample consists of 60,000 to 85,000 clones, approximately 70% of them appearing once. The sample was CD8+ T cells sorted from blood, taken at week 24, from a patient treated with tofacitinib. The rearrangement uses TRBV4-3 and TRBJ2-1; no definite D call. This clonotype was sampled from a human donor with alopecia areata. The CDR3 DNA follows: TGCGCCAGCAGCCCGGACGGCAGCTCCTACAATGAGCAGTTCTTC. It encodes CASSPDGSSYNEQFF.